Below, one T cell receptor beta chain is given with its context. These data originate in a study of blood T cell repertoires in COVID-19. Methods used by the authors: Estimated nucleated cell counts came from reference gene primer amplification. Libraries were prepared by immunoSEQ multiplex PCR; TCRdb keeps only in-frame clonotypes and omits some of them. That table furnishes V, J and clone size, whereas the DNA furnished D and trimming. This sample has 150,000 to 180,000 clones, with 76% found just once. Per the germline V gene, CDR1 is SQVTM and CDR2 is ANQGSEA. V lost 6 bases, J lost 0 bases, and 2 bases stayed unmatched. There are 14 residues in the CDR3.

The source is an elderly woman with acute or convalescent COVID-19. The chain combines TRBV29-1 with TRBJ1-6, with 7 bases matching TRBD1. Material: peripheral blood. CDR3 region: CSVRQGSYNSPLHF. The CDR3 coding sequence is TGCAGCGTCCGACAGGGCTCCTATAATTCACCCCTCCACTTT.